Below are 32 T cell receptor beta chains sequenced from a single sample in a study of shared clonotypes between healthy human individuals. The protocol was immunoSEQ multiplex PCR, while the TCRdb copy is restricted to in-frame clones and leaves out a portion. The sample holds about 2.3 million clones, over 90% seen once. The sample consisted of naive CD4+ T cells from PBMCs. The subset was: CD45RA+ positively selected. The receptors come from a young man in good health. Some clones in this sample may be carry-over from other donors' samples.

The V call is TRBV20-1, the J call TRBJ1-5; unclear D gene. Germline V gene sequence: CDR1 DFQATT, CDR2 SNEGSKA (reference sequence). This CDR3 has 10 amino acids. Trimming took 6 bases from V and 8 from J, leaving 8 bases between them. CDR3 nucleotide sequence: TGCAGTGCAAGACGGGAGCCCCAGCATTTT. This sequence encodes CSARREPQHF.

With regard to this clone: The sample holds other DNA sequences that translate to the same CDR3. The V and J genes are TRBV18 and TRBJ1-1; D not resolved. The CDR3 has 13 amino acids. The ends were cut back, 3 bases at V and 3 bases at J, with 8 bases in the middle. Germline CDR1 reads KGHSH; CDR2 reads LQKENI. The DNA of the CDR3 is TGTGCCAGCTCACCTTCCAGAGACACTGAAGCTTTCTTT. Its translation: CASSPSRDTEAFF.

The chain combines TRBV7-9 with TRBJ1-3; D remains ambiguous. Germline V gene sequence: CDR1 SEHNR, CDR2 FQNEAQ (reference sequence). This CDR3 region has 14 residues. V gave up 0 bases and J gave up 0 bases, with 3 bases separating them. CDR3 nucleotides: TGTGCCAGCAGCTTAGCCCACTCTGGAAACACCATATATTTT. Its translation is CASSLAHSGNTIYF.

The chain links TRBV28 to TRBJ2-7; D tentatively fits TRBD1 or TRBD2 (5 bases each). The CDR3 sequence is 14 residues long. Germline CDR1 is MDHEN and CDR2 is SYDVKM. With 6 bases removed from V and 3 bases from J, the gap between germline ends came to 15 bases. The CDR3 nucleotides are TGTGCCAGCAGCATATTAGGGACGGTCTACGAGCAGTACTTC. Amino acids: CASSILGTVYEQYF.

The CDR3 nucleotides read TGTGCCAGCAGTTTAAACAGGGTGGGCACAGATACGCAGTATTTT. Its protein is CASSLNRVGTDTQYF. The gene calls are TRBV27 and TRBJ2-3, with D possibly TRBD1 on 6 matching bases. CDR1 and CDR2 from the germline V gene are MNHEY and SMNVEV (reference sequence). Trimming stripped 2 bases from V and 1 base from J, with 10 bases between. The CDR3 length is 15 residues.

On this clone: Other DNA sequences within the sample encode an identical CDR3. The J gene is TRBJ1-5, the V gene TRBV28; D is undetermined. The CDR3 has 12 amino acids. Germline V lookup: CDR1 MDHEN, CDR2 SYDVKM. Trimming cost V 5 bases and J 4 bases, with 6 bases left between them. CDR3 protein: CASSVVNQPQHF. The CDR3 nucleotides read TGTGCCAGCAGTGTGGTGAATCAGCCCCAGCATTTT. The whole variable domain, remainder taken from reference TRBV28 and TRBJ1-5, is DVKVTQSSRYLVKRTGEKVFLECVQDMDHENMFWYRQDPGLGLRLIYFSYDVKMKEKGDIPEGYSVSREKKERFSLILESASTNQTSMYLCASSVVNQPQHFGDGTRLSIL.

The V and J genes are TRBV9 and TRBJ1-3, with unresolved D. The CDR3 consists of 15 residues. Germline CDR1 reads SGDLS; CDR2 reads YYNGEE. The V gene lost 0 bases and the J gene lost 0 bases, with 7 bases spanning the gap. The CDR3: CASSVGRPSGNTIYF. For the CDR3, the DNA is TGTGCCAGCAGCGTAGGGCGGCCCTCTGGAAACACCATATATTTT.

Details on this clone: This specimen includes other DNA sequences encoding the same CDR3. This chain connects TRBV7-9 to TRBJ1-1; D may be TRBD1 (5 bases). The CDR3 runs to 13 residues. Trimming stripped 4 bases from V and 3 bases from J, with 9 bases between. CDR1 SEHNR and CDR2 FQNEAQ come from the germline V gene (reference sequence). CDR3 DNA sequence: TGTGCCAGCAGCTATACGGGGGACACTGAAGCTTTCTTT. This encodes CASSYTGDTEAFF. Filled out from reference TRBV7-9 and TRBJ1-1, the complete variable domain reads DTGVSQNPRHKITKRGQNVTFRCDPISEHNRLYWYRQTLGQGPEFLTYFQNEAQLEKSRLLSDRFSAERPKGSFSTLEIQRTEQGDSAMYLCASSYTGDTEAFFGQGTRLTVV.

V gene TRBV2 combines with J gene TRBJ1-3, with D uncertain. Germline lookup yields CDR1 SNHLY and CDR2 FYNNEI. The CDR3 has 15 amino acids. V was clipped by 4 bases and J by 2 bases, with 12 bases between them. CDR3 coding DNA: TGTGCCAGCAGTGCACGAGGAGAACCTGGAAACACCATATATTTT. This encodes CASSARGEPGNTIYF. The full variable domain, rest sourced from reference TRBV2 and TRBJ1-3, is EPEVTQTPSHQVTQMGQEVILRCVPISNHLYFYWYRQILGQKVEFLVSFYNNEISEKSEIFDDQFSVERPDGSNFTLKIRSTKLEDSAMYFCASSARGEPGNTIYFGEGSWLTVV.

The chain is built from TRBV28 and TRBJ2-5; 8 bases line up with TRBD2. The germline gives CDR1 MDHEN, CDR2 SYDVKM. J lost 1 base, V lost 5 bases, and 6 bases had no gene match. The CDR3 runs to 15 residues. This CDR3 reads CASSPPGGLQETQYF. The DNA for the CDR3 is TGTGCCAGCAGTCCCCCGGGGGGGCTCCAAGAGACCCAGTACTTC.

A remark on this clone: Distinct nucleotide sequences in the sample also encode this CDR3. The chain employs TRBV7-3 and TRBJ2-1, with 12 bases aligning to TRBD2. Looked up from germline, CDR1 is SGHTA and CDR2 is FQGTGA. The CDR3 spans 14 residues. After removal of 3 bases from V and 6 bases from J, the junction contained 0 bases not matched to a gene. The CDR3 nucleotides are TGTGCCAGCAGCTTGACTAGCGGGAGCAATGAGCAGTTCTTC. Its protein is CASSLTSGSNEQFF.

This chain links TRBV15 with TRBJ1-5, with a possible D match to TRBD1 (6 bases). The CDR3 loop spans 15 amino acids. Trimming cost V 1 base and J 8 bases, with 15 bases left between them. Germline V gives CDR1 LNHNV, CDR2 YYDKDF (reference sequence). This CDR3 reads CATSRANRVGEPQHF. The DNA for the CDR3 is TGTGCCACCAGCAGAGCAAACAGGGTCGGTGAGCCCCAGCATTTT.

The chain employs TRBV9 and TRBJ2-5, with 14 nucleotides matching TRBD2. Germline CDR1 reads SGDLS; CDR2 reads YYNGEE. V lost 0 bases, J lost 0 bases, and 7 bases stayed unmatched. The CDR3 consists of 19 residues. The CDR3: CASSVEGTSGSGYQETQYF. In nucleotides, the CDR3 is TGTGCCAGCAGCGTAGAAGGGACTAGCGGGAGCGGATACCAAGAGACCCAGTACTTC.

A note on this clone: Other nucleotide sequences in the sample specify the same CDR3. This chain uses TRBV2 with TRBJ2-2, with 7 bases matching TRBD2. CDR3 length: 13 residues. After removal of 6 bases from V and 4 bases from J, the junction contained 2 bases not matched to a gene. Germline V CDR1 and CDR2: SNHLY, FYNNEI. The CDR3 region has the DNA TGTGCCAGCAGCTGGGGGGGCACCGGGGAGCTGTTTTTT. It translates to CASSWGGTGELFF.

The V and J genes are TRBV5-1 and TRBJ2-7; TRBD1 agrees at 7 bases. The CDR3 is 14 amino acids. Per the germline V gene, CDR1 is SGHRS and CDR2 is YFSETQ. V trimming: 4 bases; J trimming: 3 bases; junction bases outside the gene matches: 7. This CDR3 reads CASSHDRELYEQYF. The CDR3 DNA follows: TGCGCCAGCAGCCACGACAGGGAACTCTACGAGCAGTACTTC.

V gene TRBV7-6 combines with J gene TRBJ2-3; 14 bases map to TRBD2. Germline V CDR1 and CDR2: SGHVS, FNYEAQ. V lost 5 bases to trimming and J lost 4 bases; unmatched junction nucleotides: 5. There are 16 residues in the CDR3. The DNA for the CDR3 is TGTGCCAGCAGCACGAGACTAGCGGGAGGGCCAGATACGCAGTATTTT. Its protein is CASSTRLAGGPDTQYF.

The V and J genes are TRBV2 and TRBJ2-7, with TRBD2 matching 11 bases. Germline V gene lookup returns CDR1 SNHLY and CDR2 FYNNEI. The CDR3 has 20 residues. J lost 1 base, V lost 5 bases, and 19 bases had no gene match. CDR3 amino acids: CASSPRRGTSGSGRSYEQYF. In DNA form, the CDR3 reads TGTGCCAGCAGTCCACGTCGGGGTACTAGCGGGAGTGGGCGGTCCTACGAGCAGTACTTC.

CDR3 coding DNA: TGTGCCAGCAGTTACACGTGGACGGGAAACACTGAAGCTTTCTTT. Residues: CASSYTWTGNTEAFF. The V call is TRBV6-5, the J call TRBJ1-1; D gene uncertain. Germline CDR1 is MNHEY and CDR2 is SVGAGI. This CDR3 comprises 15 residues. V was shortened by 2 bases and J by 2 bases, with 12 bases between the two germline ends.

CDR3: CASSLTLAAYNEQFF. CDR3 nucleotide sequence: TGTGCCAGCAGCTTAACGCTAGCGGCTTACAATGAGCAGTTCTTC. This rearrangement joins TRBV11-3 to TRBJ2-1; TRBD2 matches at 7 bases. The CDR3 has 15 amino acids. Germline CDR1 SGHNT, CDR2 YENEEA. With V trimmed by 2 bases and J by 4 bases, 5 bases remained unmatched.

With respect to this clone: Other DNA sequences within the sample encode an identical CDR3. This chain joins TRBV18 and TRBJ2-6, with D hard to call. Deletions cut 6 bases from V and 3 bases from J, with 6 bases between. This CDR3 comprises 13 residues. The germline gives CDR1 KGHSH, CDR2 LQKENI. CDR3 residues: CASSPGGANVLTF. The CDR3 DNA follows: TGTGCCAGCTCCCCCGGTGGGGCCAACGTCCTGACTTTC.

This clone was counted a single time. The chain couples TRBV15 to TRBJ1-5; TRBD1 aligns across 10 bases. CDR1 is LNHNV, CDR2 YYDKDF, per germline (reference sequence). CDR3 size: 14 residues. After removal of 4 bases from V and 5 bases from J, the junction contained 2 bases not matched to a gene. DNA for the CDR3: TGTGCCACCAGCACCGGGACAGGGGATCAGCCCCAGCATTTT. As protein: CATSTGTGDQPQHF.

The chain links TRBV7-3 to TRBJ1-2, with D perhaps matching TRBD1 (5 bases). The CDR3 runs to 13 residues. V lost 2 bases and J 2 bases, leaving 6 bases between the germline ends. CDR1 and CDR2 (germline): SGHTA, FQGTGA. The CDR3 sequence: CASSLWGNYGYTF. In nucleotides, the CDR3 is TGTGCCAGCAGCTTATGGGGGAACTATGGCTACACCTTC.

The rearrangement links TRBV5-5 to TRBJ2-2; 11 positions agree with TRBD1. With V trimmed by 1 base and J by 2 bases, 7 bases remained unmatched. CDR3 length equals 18 residues. The germline gives CDR1 SGHKS, CDR2 YYEKEE (reference sequence). DNA for the CDR3: TGTGCCAGCAGCTTGATATCGGGACAGGGGGGTAACACCGGGGAGCTGTTTTTT. Amino acid sequence: CASSLISGQGGNTGELFF. The full variable domain, in which reference TRBV5-5 and TRBJ2-2 provide the parts outside the CDR3, is DAGVTQSPTHLIKTRGQQVTLRCSPISGHKSVSWYQQVLGQGPQFIFQYYEKEERGRGNFPDRFSARQFPNYSSELNVNALLLGDSALYLCASSLISGQGGNTGELFFGEGSRLTVL.

V is TRBV7-2 and J is TRBJ2-2; 9 nucleotides match TRBD2. Germline V lookup: CDR1 SGHTA, CDR2 FQGNSA. Trimming cost V 1 base and J 5 bases; bases outside gene matches: 11. The length of the CDR3 is 18 residues. CDR3 nucleotide sequence: TGTGCCAGCAGCTTAGTGGCTAGCGGGGTCCCGGGAACCGGGGAGCTGTTTTTT. Translating gives CASSLVASGVPGTGELFF.

J is TRBJ2-4 and V is TRBV14, with TRBD2 matching over 10 bases. CDR3 size: 14 residues. J lost 9 bases, V lost 2 bases, and 4 bases had no gene match. Germline CDR1 and CDR2: SGHDN and FVKESK. The CDR3 region has the DNA TGTGCCAGCAGCCAACTAGCGGGAGACGCCATTCAGTACTTC. Amino acids: CASSQLAGDAIQYF.

The gene calls are TRBV20-1 and TRBJ1-2, with D unresolved. Deletions cut 7 bases from V and 8 bases from J, with 5 bases between. The CDR3 runs to 8 residues. Per the germline V gene, CDR1 is DFQATT and CDR2 is SNEGSKA (reference sequence). The chain's CDR3 is CSGVGYTF. Written as DNA, the CDR3 is TGCAGTGGGGTAGGCTACACCTTC.

In this sample, this clone turned up once. The CDR3 spells CASRGSGGTYEQYF. Here the CDR3 DNA reads TGCGCCAGCAGGGGGAGCGGGGGAACCTACGAGCAGTACTTC. The V gene is TRBV5-1, the J gene TRBJ2-7; 8 positions match TRBD2. The CDR3 is made up of 14 amino acids. Germline lookup yields CDR1 SGHRS and CDR2 YFSETQ. The junction had 6 bases not matched to a gene; V was cut back by 5 bases and J by 2 bases.

V usage is TRBV25-1 and J usage is TRBJ2-6; 8 bases map to TRBD1. The CDR3 loop spans 17 amino acids. Germline V gives CDR1 MGHDK, CDR2 SYGVNS. V lost 5 bases to trimming and J lost 4 bases; unmatched junction nucleotides: 10. Here the CDR3 DNA reads TGTGCCAGCAGTCCACAGGGGGACAAAACGGGGGCCAACGTCCTGACTTTC. Amino acid sequence: CASSPQGDKTGANVLTF.

The genes are TRBV19 and TRBJ1-4; TRBD1 is a possible D gene (6 bases). Germline V gene data show CDR1 as LNHDA and CDR2 as SQIVND (reference sequence). Trimming shortened V by 6 bases and J by 4 bases, and 15 bases separated the two germline ends. This CDR3 comprises 15 residues. The CDR3 sequence: CASSDLTGFNEKLFF. The CDR3 DNA is TGTGCCAGTAGCGACCTGACAGGCTTTAATGAAAAACTGTTTTTT.

Note on this clone: An end of the junction does not agree with germline; a read error may underlie this. J is TRBJ2-7 and V is TRBV28; maybe TRBD2 (5 bases). This CDR3 is built from 11 residues. From germline, CDR1 is MDHEN and CDR2 SYDVKM. Here the CDR3 DNA reads TGTGCCAGCAGTTTGACCGGGCAAGCGGACTTC. Encoded protein: CASSLTGQADF. Variable domain in full (rest from reference TRBV28 and TRBJ2-7): DVKVTQSSRYLVKRTGEKVFLECVQDMDHENMFWYRQDPGLGLRLIYFSYDVKMKEKGDIPEGYSVSREKKERFSLILESASTNQTSMYLCASSLTGQADFGPGTRLTVT.

This clone was recorded once. The chain combines TRBV25-1 with TRBJ1-4; 10 nucleotides agree with TRBD1. This CDR3 has 14 residues. The V and J ends lost 5 bases and 7 bases, in that order; junction bases with no gene match: 4. CDR1 MGHDK and CDR2 SYGVNS come from the germline V gene. The CDR3 loop is CASSPTGGIEKLFF. The CDR3 DNA reads as TGTGCCAGCAGTCCGACAGGGGGCATTGAAAAACTGTTTTTT.

In DNA, the CDR3 is TGCGCCAGCAGCTTGTTGGGGGCTTATGGCTACACCTTC. Its protein is CASSLLGAYGYTF. The chain links TRBV5-1 to TRBJ1-2, with D perhaps matching TRBD1 (6 bases). The germline CDR1 and CDR2 sequences are SGHRS and YFSETQ. CDR3 size: 13 residues. Trimming removed 1 base from V and 5 bases from J, with 9 bases in between.